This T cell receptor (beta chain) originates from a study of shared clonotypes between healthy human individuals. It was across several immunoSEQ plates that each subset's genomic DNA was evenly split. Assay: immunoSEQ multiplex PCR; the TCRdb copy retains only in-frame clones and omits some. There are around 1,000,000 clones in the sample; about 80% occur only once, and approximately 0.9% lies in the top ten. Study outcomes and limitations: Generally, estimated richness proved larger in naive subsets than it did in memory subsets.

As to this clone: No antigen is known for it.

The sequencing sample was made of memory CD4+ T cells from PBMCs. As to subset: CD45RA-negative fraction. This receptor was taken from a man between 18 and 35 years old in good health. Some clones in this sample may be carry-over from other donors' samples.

The CDR3 region has the DNA TGCGCCAGCAGCAGGACAGGGGACGAATACAATGAGCAGTTCTTC. It specifies CASSRTGDEYNEQFF. This sequence joins TRBV5-1 and TRBJ2-1; TRBD1 matches at 9 bases. The CDR3 runs 15 residues. Germline CDR1 and CDR2: SGHRS and YFSETQ. V shed 4 bases and J 4 bases; nucleotides not matched to a gene: 6.